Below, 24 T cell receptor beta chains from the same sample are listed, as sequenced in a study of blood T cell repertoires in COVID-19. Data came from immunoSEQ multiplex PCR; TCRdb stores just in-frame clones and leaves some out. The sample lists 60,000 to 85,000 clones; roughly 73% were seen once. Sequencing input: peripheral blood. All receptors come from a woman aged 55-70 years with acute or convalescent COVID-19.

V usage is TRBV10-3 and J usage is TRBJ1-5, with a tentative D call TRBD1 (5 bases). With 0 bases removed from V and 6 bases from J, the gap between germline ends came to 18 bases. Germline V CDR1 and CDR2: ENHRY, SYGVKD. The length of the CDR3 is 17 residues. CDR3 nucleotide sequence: TGTGCCATCAGTGAGTCGACGGGACCGGGAGGAGGTCAGCCCCAGCATTTT. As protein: CAISESTGPGGGQPQHF.

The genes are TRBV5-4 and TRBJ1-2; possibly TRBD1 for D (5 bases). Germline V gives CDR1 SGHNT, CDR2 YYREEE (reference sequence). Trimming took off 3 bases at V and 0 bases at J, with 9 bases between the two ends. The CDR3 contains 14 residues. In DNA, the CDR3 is TGTGCCAGCAGCTGGGACTCCACTAACTATGGCTACACCTTC. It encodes CASSWDSTNYGYTF.

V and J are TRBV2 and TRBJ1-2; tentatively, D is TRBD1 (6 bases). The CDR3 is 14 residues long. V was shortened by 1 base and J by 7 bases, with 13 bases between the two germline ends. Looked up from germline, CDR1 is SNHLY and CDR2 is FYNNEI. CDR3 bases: TGTGCCAGCAGTGAAGATCGGGGGGCGGGTGGCTACACCTTC. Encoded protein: CASSEDRGAGGYTF.

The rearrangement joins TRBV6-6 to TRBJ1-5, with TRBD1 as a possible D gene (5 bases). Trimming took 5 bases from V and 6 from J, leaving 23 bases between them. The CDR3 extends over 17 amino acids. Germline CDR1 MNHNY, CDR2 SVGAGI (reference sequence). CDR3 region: CASSRGADTVSSQPQHF. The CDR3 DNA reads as TGTGCCAGCAGTCGAGGGGCCGATACAGTTAGTAGTCAGCCCCAGCATTTT.

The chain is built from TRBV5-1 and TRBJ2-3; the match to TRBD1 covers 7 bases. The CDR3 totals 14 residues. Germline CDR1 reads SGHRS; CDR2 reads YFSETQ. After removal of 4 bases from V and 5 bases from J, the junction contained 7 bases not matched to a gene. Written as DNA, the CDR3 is TGCGCCAGCAGCCAGAGACAGGGCCAAGATACGCAGTATTTT. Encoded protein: CASSQRQGQDTQYF.

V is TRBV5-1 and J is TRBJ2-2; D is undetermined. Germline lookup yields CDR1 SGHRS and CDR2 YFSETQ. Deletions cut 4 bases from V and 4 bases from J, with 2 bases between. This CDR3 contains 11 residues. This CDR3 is CASSRTGELFF. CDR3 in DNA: TGCGCCAGCAGCCGCACCGGGGAGCTGTTTTTT.

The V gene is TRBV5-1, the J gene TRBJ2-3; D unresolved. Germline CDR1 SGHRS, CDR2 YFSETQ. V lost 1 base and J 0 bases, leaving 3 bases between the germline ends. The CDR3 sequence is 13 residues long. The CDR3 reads CASSLTSTDTQYF. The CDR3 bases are TGCGCCAGCAGCTTGACTAGCACAGATACGCAGTATTTT.

The DNA for the CDR3 is TGTGCCAGCAGAAGACCGGGACAAGAGACCCAGTACTTC. It is translated as CASRRPGQETQYF. V gene TRBV3-1 (or the pseudogene TRBV3-2) combines with J gene TRBJ2-5; weak D call: TRBD2 (5 bases). The CDR3 is made up of 13 amino acids. V was trimmed by 6 bases and J by 2 bases, leaving 10 bases between them. Germline CDR1 reads LGHDT; CDR2 reads YNNKEL (reference sequence).

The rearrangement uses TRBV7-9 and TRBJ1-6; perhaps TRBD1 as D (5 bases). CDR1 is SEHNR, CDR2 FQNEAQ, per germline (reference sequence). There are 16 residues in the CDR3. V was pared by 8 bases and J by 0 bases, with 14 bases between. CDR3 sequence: CASDSPSSSYNSPLHF. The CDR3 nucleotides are TGTGCCAGCGACAGTCCCTCGAGCTCCTATAATTCACCCCTCCACTTT.

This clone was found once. The CDR3 sequence: CASSLSAREETQYF. For the CDR3, the DNA is TGTGCCAGCAGTTTATCGGCTAGAGAAGAGACCCAGTACTTC. The rearrangement uses TRBV28 and TRBJ2-5, with D unresolved. Germline values: CDR1 MDHEN, CDR2 SYDVKM. With 1 base removed from V and 3 bases from J, the gap between germline ends came to 9 bases. This CDR3 is built from 14 residues.

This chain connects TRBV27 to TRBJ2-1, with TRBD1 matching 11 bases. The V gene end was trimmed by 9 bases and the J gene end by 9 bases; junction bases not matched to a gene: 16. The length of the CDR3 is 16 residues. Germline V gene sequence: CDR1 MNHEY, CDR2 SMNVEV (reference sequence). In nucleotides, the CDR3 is TGTGCCAGTATTCCCAGGCCGGGACAGGGGGTATTTGAGCAGTTCTTC. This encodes CASIPRPGQGVFEQFF.

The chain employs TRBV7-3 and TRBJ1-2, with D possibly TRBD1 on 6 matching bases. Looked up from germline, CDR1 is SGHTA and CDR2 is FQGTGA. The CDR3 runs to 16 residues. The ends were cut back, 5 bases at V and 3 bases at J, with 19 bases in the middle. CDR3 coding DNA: TGTGCCAGCAGCAAACTACAGGGTGGCCTGGACTATGGCTACACCTTC. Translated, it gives CASSKLQGGLDYGYTF. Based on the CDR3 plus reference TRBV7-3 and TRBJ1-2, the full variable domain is GAGVSQTPSNKVTEKGKYVELRCDPISGHTALYWYRQSLGQGPEFLIYFQGTGAADDSGLPNDRFFAVRPEGSVSTLKIQRTERGDSAVYLCASSKLQGGLDYGYTFGSGTRLTVV.

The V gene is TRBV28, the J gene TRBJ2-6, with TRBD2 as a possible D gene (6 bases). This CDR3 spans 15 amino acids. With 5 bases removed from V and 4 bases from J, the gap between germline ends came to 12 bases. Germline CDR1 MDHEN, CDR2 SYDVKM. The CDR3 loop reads CASSDARGGANVLTF. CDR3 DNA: TGTGCCAGCAGTGACGCCCGGGGGGGGGCCAACGTCCTGACTTTC.

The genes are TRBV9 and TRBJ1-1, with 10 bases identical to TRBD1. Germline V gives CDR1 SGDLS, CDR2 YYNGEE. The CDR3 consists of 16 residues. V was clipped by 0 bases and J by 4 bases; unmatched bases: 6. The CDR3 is CASSVAGTGEGTEAFF. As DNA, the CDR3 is TGTGCCAGCAGCGTAGCCGGGACAGGGGAAGGCACTGAAGCTTTCTTT.

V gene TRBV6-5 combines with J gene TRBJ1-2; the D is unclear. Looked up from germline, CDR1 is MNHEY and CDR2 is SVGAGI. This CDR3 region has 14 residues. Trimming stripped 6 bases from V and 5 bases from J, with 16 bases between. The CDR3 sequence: CASSFGREGYGYTF. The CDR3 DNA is TGTGCCAGCAGCTTTGGGCGGGAAGGATATGGCTACACCTTC.

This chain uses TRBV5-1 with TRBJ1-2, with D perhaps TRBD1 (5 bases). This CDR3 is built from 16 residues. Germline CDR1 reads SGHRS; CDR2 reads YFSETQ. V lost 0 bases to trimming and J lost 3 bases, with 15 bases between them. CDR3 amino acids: CASSLGNRNRHYGYTF. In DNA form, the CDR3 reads TGCGCCAGCAGCTTGGGGAACAGGAACCGACACTATGGCTACACCTTC.

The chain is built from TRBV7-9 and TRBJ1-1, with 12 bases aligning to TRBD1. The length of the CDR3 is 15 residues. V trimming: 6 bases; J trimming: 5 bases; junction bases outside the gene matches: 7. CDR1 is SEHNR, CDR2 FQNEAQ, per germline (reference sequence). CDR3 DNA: TGTGCCAGCAGGGGGACAGGGGGCGCGGGGACTGAAGCTTTCTTT. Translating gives CASRGTGGAGTEAFF.

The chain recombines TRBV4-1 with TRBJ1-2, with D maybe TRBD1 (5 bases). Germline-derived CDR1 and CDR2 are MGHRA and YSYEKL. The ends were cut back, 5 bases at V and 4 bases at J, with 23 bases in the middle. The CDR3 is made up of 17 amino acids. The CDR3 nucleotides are TGCGCCAGCAGCAAGCGGGTAGGGGCACCTAGTTCCTATGGCTACACCTTC. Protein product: CASSKRVGAPSSYGYTF.

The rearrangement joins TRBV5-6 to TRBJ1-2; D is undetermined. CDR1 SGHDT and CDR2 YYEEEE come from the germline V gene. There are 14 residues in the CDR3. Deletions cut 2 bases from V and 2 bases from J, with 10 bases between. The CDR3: CASSFLARNYGYTF. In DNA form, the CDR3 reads TGTGCCAGCAGCTTCCTTGCCCGGAACTATGGCTACACCTTC.

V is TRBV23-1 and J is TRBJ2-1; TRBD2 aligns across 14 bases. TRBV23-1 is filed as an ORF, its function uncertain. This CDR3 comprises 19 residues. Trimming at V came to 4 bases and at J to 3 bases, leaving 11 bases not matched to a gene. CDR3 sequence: CASSPPGLAGEKLYNEQFF. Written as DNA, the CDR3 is TGCGCCAGCAGTCCCCCGGGACTAGCGGGGGAAAAGCTCTACAATGAGCAGTTCTTC.

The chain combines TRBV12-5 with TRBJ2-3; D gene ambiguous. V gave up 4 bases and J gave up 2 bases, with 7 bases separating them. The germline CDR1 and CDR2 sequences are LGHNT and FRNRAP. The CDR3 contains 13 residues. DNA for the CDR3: TGTGCTAGTGGTTCAATTCACACAGATACGCAGTATTTT. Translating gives CASGSIHTDTQYF.

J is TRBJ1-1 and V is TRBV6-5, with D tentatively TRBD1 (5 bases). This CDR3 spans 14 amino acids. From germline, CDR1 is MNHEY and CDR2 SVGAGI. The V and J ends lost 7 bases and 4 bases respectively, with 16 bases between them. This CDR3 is CASNGPGLSTEAFF. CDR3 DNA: TGTGCCAGCAATGGTCCAGGGTTGAGCACTGAAGCTTTCTTT.

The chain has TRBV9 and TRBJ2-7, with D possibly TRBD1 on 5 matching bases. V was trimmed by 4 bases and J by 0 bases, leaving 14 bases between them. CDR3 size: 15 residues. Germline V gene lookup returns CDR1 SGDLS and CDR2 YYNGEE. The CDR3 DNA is TGTGCCAGCAGCCCTGCAAGGGGCACCTCCTACGAGCAGTACTTC. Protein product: CASSPARGTSYEQYF.

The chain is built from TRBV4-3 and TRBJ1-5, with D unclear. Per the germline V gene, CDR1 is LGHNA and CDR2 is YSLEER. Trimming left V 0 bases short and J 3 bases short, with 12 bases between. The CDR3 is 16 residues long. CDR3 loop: CASSQEVGQNNQPQHF. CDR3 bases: TGCGCCAGCAGCCAAGAAGTTGGGCAGAACAATCAGCCCCAGCATTTT.